This T cell receptor beta chain stems from a study of glioma-infiltrating T cells after dendritic cell vaccination. TCRdb's copy holds only in-frame clones and misses some; the assay was immunoSEQ multiplex PCR. Altogether 35,000 to 40,000 clones are present, 70% to 85% being singletons, with the ten largest covering approximately 8.4%. The CDR3 contains 15 residues. V was cut by 1 base and J by 11 bases, with 15 bases left in between. The germline V gene encodes CDR1 SGHAT and CDR2 FQNNGV. This rearrangement joins TRBV11-2 to TRBJ1-6; no clear D gene. The sequencing here drew on blood, taken before dendritic cell vaccination. The receptor's source is a human donor with glioblastoma. In nucleotides, the CDR3 is TGTGCCAGCAGCTTAGTCCCGGGGTTAGAGGCACCCCTCCACTTT. Amino acid sequence: CASSLVPGLEAPLHF.